The 24 T cell receptor beta chains listed next were all sequenced from one sample in a study of post-analysis software for immune sequencing data. The study, taken as a whole, reports: Controls had lower frequencies than patients of about 5 TRBV segments, which included TRBV5-6, TRBV5-1 and TRBV20-1.

These TCRs' antigens remain unknown. Libraries were made from TCR beta cDNA, and they carried unique molecular identifiers. Via MiXCR, TCRdb re-called the PCR reads, giving one row per CDR3 protein. The table shows about 460,000 distinct CDR3 sequences, with roughly 45% occurring only once. The sequenced material came from blood. The receptors shown here come from a girl aged 5-17 years with multiple sclerosis.

A few counts support this clonotype. J is TRBJ2-7 and V is TRBV20-1, with D unresolved. Germline V gives CDR1 DFQATT, CDR2 SNEGSKA (reference sequence). Trimming left V 3 bases short and J 2 bases short, with 8 bases between. The CDR3 extends over 12 amino acids. CDR3: CSASARPYEQYF. CDR3 coding DNA: TGCAGTGCTAGTGCCAGGCCCTACGAGCAGTACTTC.

This clonotype came up many times. The genes are TRBV20-1 and TRBJ2-7; D is possibly TRBD1 (5 bases). Germline V gene sequence: CDR1 DFQATT, CDR2 SNEGSKA (reference sequence). The CDR3 loop spans 15 amino acids. The V end was cut by 3 bases, the J end by 0 bases, with 15 bases between. As DNA, the CDR3 is TGCAGTGCTAGGAGTTCAGGGTTCAGCTCCTACGAGCAGTACTTC. Residues: CSARSSGFSSYEQYF.

The chain uses TRBV7-2 and TRBJ2-3, with 10 bases that match TRBD1. V trimming: 2 bases; J trimming: 6 bases; junction bases outside the gene matches: 2. The CDR3 has 14 amino acids. From germline, CDR1 is SGHTA and CDR2 FQGNSA. CDR3 protein: CASSLMGQGDTQYF. The CDR3 DNA reads TGTGCCAGCAGCTTAATGGGACAGGGGGATACGCAGTATTTT.

The chain is built from TRBV5-1 and TRBJ2-1; D assignment may be TRBD1 or TRBD2 (5 bases each). CDR1 and CDR2 (germline): SGHRS, YFSETQ. The CDR3 spans 15 residues. V lost 0 bases and J lost 10, with 17 bases in between. CDR3 DNA sequence: TGCGCCAGCAGCTTGGGAGGGGCCGGCTCCTACGAGCAGTTCTTC. Translated: CASSLGGAGSYEQFF.

V is TRBV20-1 and J is TRBJ2-1, with 12 bases aligning to TRBD2. This CDR3 is 14 amino acids long. V lost 5 bases and J lost 7; bases outside the gene matches: 6. Per germline, CDR1 DFQATT and CDR2 SNEGSKA (reference sequence). CDR3 loop: CSALAGGVRNEQFF. DNA for the CDR3: TGCAGTGCTCTAGCGGGAGGGGTCAGAAATGAGCAGTTCTTC.

The chain joins TRBV15 to TRBJ2-7; D is perhaps TRBD1 or TRBD2 (5 bases each). The germline gives CDR1 LNHNV, CDR2 YYDKDF (reference sequence). The CDR3 loop spans 14 amino acids. The V end lost 6 bases, the J end lost 0 bases, and 12 bases lay between the germline ends. The CDR3: CATRPGRSSYEQYF. The CDR3 DNA reads as TGTGCCACCAGACCGGGACGGAGCTCCTACGAGCAGTACTTC.

Of note for this clonotype: A read error may account for a junction end that differs from germline. The chain is built from TRBV10-1 and TRBJ2-1; tentative D call: TRBD1 (5 bases). Per germline, CDR1 WNHNN and CDR2 SYGVQD (reference sequence). This CDR3 region has 20 residues. In nucleotides, the CDR3 is TGCACCAGCAGTGAGCCGACGAACACCGACAGACCCCATTTACGCAATGAGCAGTTCTTC. Its protein product is CTSSEPTNTDRPHLRNEQFF.

CDR3 in DNA: TGTGCCAGCAGCGTAACCGGGACAGGGAGGTTTTATGGCTACACCTTC. Translating gives CASSVTGTGRFYGYTF. V is TRBV7-8 and J is TRBJ1-2; the match to TRBD1 covers 9 bases. After removal of 5 bases from V and 5 bases from J, the junction contained 12 bases not matched to a gene. CDR1 is SGHVS and CDR2 is FQNEAQ in the germline V gene. The CDR3 consists of 16 residues.

Many counts were recorded for this clonotype. This chain uses TRBV12-3 or TRBV12-4 with TRBJ2-5; 8 nucleotides agree with TRBD1. Losses at the gene ends were 5 bases for V and 4 bases for J; bases not matched to a gene: 15. This CDR3 contains 17 residues. Written as DNA, the CDR3 is TGTGCCAGCAGTCCACTGGGAGGACAGGGAAAAGGAGAGACCCAGTACTTC. Its translation: CASSPLGGQGKGETQYF.

In its sample, this clonotype was seen a few times. The rearrangement joins TRBV20-1 to TRBJ1-2; no firm D call. Germline CDR1 reads DFQATT; CDR2 reads SNEGSKA (reference sequence). This CDR3 spans 12 amino acids. V was trimmed by 1 base and J by 3 bases, leaving 6 bases between them. Here the CDR3 reads CSARVADYGYTF. In DNA form, the CDR3 reads TGCAGTGCTAGAGTTGCAGACTATGGCTACACCTTC.

The chain carries TRBV3-1 and TRBJ2-1; 9 bases are a match to TRBD2. The CDR3 spans 16 residues. V lost 2 bases, J lost 7 bases, and 9 bases stayed unmatched. Germline CDR1 and CDR2: LGHDT and YNNKEL (reference sequence). CDR3 protein: CASSQPLGSGSNEQFF. The DNA for the CDR3 is TGTGCCAGCAGCCAACCTCTCGGTAGCGGGAGTAATGAGCAGTTCTTC.

The chain has TRBV10-3 and TRBJ2-5; 12 nucleotides line up with TRBD2. CDR3 length: 15 residues. With 6 bases clipped from V and 11 bases from J, the junction kept 13 bases outside the gene matches. CDR1 ENHRY and CDR2 SYGVKD come from the germline V gene. The CDR3 loop is CAISRLAGDSNEQYF. CDR3 DNA: TGTGCCATCAGCAGACTAGCGGGAGATAGCAATGAGCAGTACTTC.

This clonotype was recorded at least ten times. V and J are TRBV7-9 and TRBJ2-7, with 7 bases aligning to TRBD2. The CDR3 runs to 14 residues. Germline CDR1 is SEHNR and CDR2 is FQNEAQ (reference sequence). V lost 5 bases and J lost 0; bases outside the gene matches: 4. The CDR3 loop is CASSPPSGSYEQYF. For the CDR3, the DNA is TGTGCCAGCAGCCCACCTAGCGGCTCCTACGAGCAGTACTTC.

The chain has TRBV4-1 and TRBJ2-7, with 13 bases aligning to TRBD2. The germline CDR1 and CDR2 sequences are MGHRA and YSYEKL. This CDR3 contains 16 residues. The ends lost 4 bases at V and 2 bases at J; junction bases unmatched: 5. Here the CDR3 DNA reads TGCGCCAGCAGCCTTGGGACTAGCGGGATCCCCTACGAGCAGTACTTC. Its protein is CASSLGTSGIPYEQYF.

This clonotype was seen a few times. V and J are TRBV7-2 and TRBJ2-7; D gene unclear. The germline gives CDR1 SGHTA, CDR2 FQGNSA. Trimming pared 5 bases from V and 3 bases from J, leaving 11 bases between. The CDR3 runs 13 residues. CDR3 sequence (DNA): TGTGCCAGCAGCACCTTAGGGTACTACGAGCAGTACTTC. Protein sequence: CASSTLGYYEQYF.

The gene calls are TRBV20-1 and TRBJ2-7; D possibly corresponds to TRBD2 (5 bases). From germline, CDR1 is DFQATT and CDR2 SNEGSKA (reference sequence). This CDR3 spans 15 amino acids. V shed 6 bases and J shed 2 bases, with 20 bases lying between them. The DNA of the CDR3 is TGCAGTGCCCAACCCCCAGAGGACTCCCCCTACGAGCAGTACTTC. Its translation is CSAQPPEDSPYEQYF.

This clonotype is a singleton in its sample. V gene TRBV6-5 combines with J gene TRBJ1-1; TRBD1 matches at 8 bases. The CDR3 runs 17 residues. The germline V gene has CDR1 MNHEY and CDR2 SVGAGI. Trimming removed 4 bases from V and 0 bases from J; junction bases left unmatched: 10. The CDR3 DNA sequence: TGTGCCAGCAGTTTCGCCGAGACAGGGGCCTTGAACACTGAAGCTTTCTTT. This sequence encodes CASSFAETGALNTEAFF.

This clonotype has just a few counts. CDR3 amino acids: CASSLGGSAYEQYF. The DNA for the CDR3 is TGTGCCAGCAGTTTAGGCGGGAGCGCGTACGAGCAGTACTTC. This chain uses TRBV12-3 or TRBV12-4 with TRBJ2-7, with TRBD2 identical over 7 bases. The J segment lost 4 bases and the V segment lost 1 base, leaving 4 bases of the junction unmatched. The CDR3 totals 14 residues.

This clonotype was detected only a few times. The V call is TRBV6-2 or TRBV6-3, the J call TRBJ2-1; 11 bases align to TRBD1. The V and J ends lost 2 bases and 9 bases, in that order; junction bases with no gene match: 3. Per germline, CDR1 MNHEY and CDR2 SVGEGT. This CDR3 region has 14 residues. This CDR3 is CASSYGTGGLEQFF. CDR3 in DNA: TGTGCCAGCAGTTACGGGACAGGGGGACTTGAGCAGTTCTTC.

This clonotype was observed a single time. The V call is TRBV20-1, the J call TRBJ2-3, with D possibly TRBD2 on 6 matching bases. With 3 bases removed from V and 2 bases from J, the gap between germline ends came to 15 bases. Per germline, CDR1 DFQATT and CDR2 SNEGSKA (reference sequence). This CDR3 is built from 15 residues. CDR3 residues: CSARGEEGYTDTQYF. The CDR3, as DNA: TGCAGTGCTAGGGGCGAGGAGGGGTACACAGATACGCAGTATTTT.

The chain is built from TRBV10-3 and TRBJ2-7, with 9 bases aligning to TRBD1. CDR3 length: 17 residues. V trimming: 0 bases; J trimming: 2 bases; junction bases outside the gene matches: 8. Germline V gives CDR1 ENHRY, CDR2 SYGVKD. As DNA, the CDR3 is TGTGCCATCAGTGAGTCCCGGGACAGGGCGGTCACCTACGAGCAGTACTTC. Its protein is CAISESRDRAVTYEQYF.

This clonotype was detected only a few times. The genes are TRBV10-1 and TRBJ2-1; a possible D gene is TRBD2 (5 bases). V dropped 3 bases and J dropped 8 bases, with 11 bases sitting between them. The CDR3 is 13 amino acids. Germline V gives CDR1 WNHNN, CDR2 SYGVQD (reference sequence). DNA of the CDR3: TGCGCCAGCAGTGAACGAGGGCCCGATGAGCAGTTCTTC. Amino acids: CASSERGPDEQFF.

The J gene is TRBJ2-1, the V gene TRBV12-3 or TRBV12-4, with D possibly being TRBD2 (6 bases). This CDR3 has 15 residues. V gave up 5 bases and J gave up 5 bases, with 16 bases separating them. This CDR3 is CASSEMRRGNNEQFF. DNA of the CDR3: TGTGCCAGCAGTGAGATGAGGAGGGGTAACAATGAGCAGTTCTTC.

This clonotype was seen only a few times. V usage is TRBV6-4 and J usage is TRBJ1-6; D remains unclear. The CDR3 is made up of 13 amino acids. Germline assignment: CDR1 MRHNA and CDR2 SNTAGT. Between the trimmed V and J ends, which lost 6 bases and 5 bases, there was a span of 8 bases. The CDR3 sequence is CASSPAHNSPLHF. CDR3 coding DNA: TGTGCCAGCAGCCCGGCACATAATTCACCCCTCCACTTT.